The clone carrying this T cell receptor (beta chain) occurred a few times. The antigen is undetermined. What was sequenced were expressed TCRB transcripts, since all of the isolated RNA had been reverse transcribed. Produced via immunoSEQ multiplex PCR; TCRdb's table is partial and in-frame only. In the table there are hundreds of thousands of clones, 13% of which are singletons. The data stem from a study of beta chain features in type 1 diabetes. Points from the study as a whole: In every one of the four CD4+ subsets, TCRB CDR3s were moderately but significantly shorter in Type 1 diabetes patients.

The TCR sequence derives from a man aged 18 to 30 with type 1 diabetes. The sequenced sample was naive CD4+ T cells from blood.

The CDR3 DNA follows: TGTGCCAGCAGCTTAATGGCAGTGCTAGGTTATGGCTACACCTTC. Translated: CASSLMAVLGYGYTF. The chain uses TRBV7-9 and TRBJ1-2; the D is unclear. The CDR3 is 15 amino acids. CDR1 and CDR2 from the germline V gene are SEHNR and FQNEAQ (reference sequence). The V gene lost 2 bases and the J gene lost 5 bases, with 15 bases spanning the gap.